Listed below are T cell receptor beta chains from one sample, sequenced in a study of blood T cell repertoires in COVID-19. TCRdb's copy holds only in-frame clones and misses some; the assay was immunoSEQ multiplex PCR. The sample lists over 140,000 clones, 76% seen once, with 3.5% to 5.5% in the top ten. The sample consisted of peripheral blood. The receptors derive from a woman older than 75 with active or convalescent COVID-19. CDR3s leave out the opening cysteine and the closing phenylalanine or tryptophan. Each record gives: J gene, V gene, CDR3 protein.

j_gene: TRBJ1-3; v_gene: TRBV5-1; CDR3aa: ASSPRTGYSGNTIY
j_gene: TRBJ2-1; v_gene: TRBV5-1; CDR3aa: ASSPYRQGAVDEQF
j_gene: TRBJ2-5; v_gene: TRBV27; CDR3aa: ASRGQQETQY
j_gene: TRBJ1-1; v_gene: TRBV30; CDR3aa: ACRPATGTVAEAF
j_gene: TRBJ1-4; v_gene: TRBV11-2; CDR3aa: ASSLLPGGTSNEKLF
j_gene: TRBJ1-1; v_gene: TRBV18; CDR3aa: ASSPTRGNTEAF
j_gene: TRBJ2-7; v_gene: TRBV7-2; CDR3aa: ASSIKAGYEQY
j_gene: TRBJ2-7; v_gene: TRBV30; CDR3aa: AWRGQGGSNEQY
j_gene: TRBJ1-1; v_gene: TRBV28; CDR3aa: ASVNSGRLNTEAF
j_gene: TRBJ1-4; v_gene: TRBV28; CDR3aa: ASSPGGGVNENLG
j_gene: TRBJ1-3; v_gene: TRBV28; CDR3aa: ASLGNTIY
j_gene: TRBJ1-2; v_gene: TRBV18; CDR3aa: ASSPADYGYT
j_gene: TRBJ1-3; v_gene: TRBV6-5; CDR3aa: ASTPGLRNTIY
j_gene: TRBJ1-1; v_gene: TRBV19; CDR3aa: ATNNGLVMNTEAF
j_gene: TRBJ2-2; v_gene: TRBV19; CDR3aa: ASSIPPQGVGTGELF
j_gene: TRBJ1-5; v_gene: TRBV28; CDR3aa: ASRGTGNNQPQH
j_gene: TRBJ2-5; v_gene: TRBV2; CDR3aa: ASSPGGVEETQY
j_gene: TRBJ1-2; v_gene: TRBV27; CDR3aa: ASSLSQDGSYGYT
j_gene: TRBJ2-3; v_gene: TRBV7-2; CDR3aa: ASSLSRGGGIDTQY
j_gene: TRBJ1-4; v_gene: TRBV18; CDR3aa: ASSPDRVLNEKLF
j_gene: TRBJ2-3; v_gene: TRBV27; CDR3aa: ASSLTSGAGDTQY
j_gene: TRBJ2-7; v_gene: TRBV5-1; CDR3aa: ASSSLAGYEQY
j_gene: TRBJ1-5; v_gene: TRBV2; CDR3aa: ASRGQTSNQPQH
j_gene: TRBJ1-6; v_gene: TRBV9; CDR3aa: ASSVATSDSPLH
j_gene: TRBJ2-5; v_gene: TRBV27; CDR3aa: ASKGWTGAGETQY
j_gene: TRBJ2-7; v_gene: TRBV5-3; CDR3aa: ARSLGRLTTRSYEQY
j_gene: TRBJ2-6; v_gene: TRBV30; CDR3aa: AWSPGTGANVLT
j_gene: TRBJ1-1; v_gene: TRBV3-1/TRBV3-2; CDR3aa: ASSRRQGVGEAF
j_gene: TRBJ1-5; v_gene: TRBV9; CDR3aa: ASSAGEGQPQH
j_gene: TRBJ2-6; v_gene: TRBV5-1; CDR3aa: ASSLGGSSGANVLT
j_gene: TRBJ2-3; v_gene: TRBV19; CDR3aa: ASTTGPTTNTDTQY
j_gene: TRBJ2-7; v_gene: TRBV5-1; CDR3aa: ASRPRQGRMYEQY
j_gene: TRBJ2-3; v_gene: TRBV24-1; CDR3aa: ATSDTGGADTQY
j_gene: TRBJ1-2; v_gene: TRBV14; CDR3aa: ASSQDRGNYGYT
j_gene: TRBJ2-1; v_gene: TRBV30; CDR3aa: ASTQMTGASSGSYNEQF
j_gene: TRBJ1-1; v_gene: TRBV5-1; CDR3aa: ASSLEGTGANTEAF
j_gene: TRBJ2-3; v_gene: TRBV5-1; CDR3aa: ASSLEWGRPDTQY
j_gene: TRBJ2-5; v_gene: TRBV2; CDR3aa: ATDRGGARETQY
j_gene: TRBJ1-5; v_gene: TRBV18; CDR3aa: ASSPLAGRSDQPQH
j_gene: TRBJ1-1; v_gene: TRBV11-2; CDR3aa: ASSLGPTGVIPEAF
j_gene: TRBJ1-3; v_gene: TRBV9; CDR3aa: ASSVFLEGAPGNTIY
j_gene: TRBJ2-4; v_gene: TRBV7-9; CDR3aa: ASSPMGRGDIQY
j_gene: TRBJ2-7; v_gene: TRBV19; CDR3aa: ASSTAGTNYEQY
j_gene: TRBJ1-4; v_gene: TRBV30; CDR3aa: AWSVGAEPNEKLF
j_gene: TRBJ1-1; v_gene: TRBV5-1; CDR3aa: ASRERQMNTEAF
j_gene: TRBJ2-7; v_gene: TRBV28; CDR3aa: ASSPPQFYEQY
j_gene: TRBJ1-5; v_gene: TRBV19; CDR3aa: ASTPGQNQPQH
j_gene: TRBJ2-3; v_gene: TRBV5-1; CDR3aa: ASSLEASLGTQY
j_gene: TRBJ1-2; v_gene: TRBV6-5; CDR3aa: ASSPSTGGKSGYT